Following are 14 T cell receptor beta chains from one sample sequenced in a study of post-analysis software for immune sequencing data. Their antigen targets remain unknown. cDNA libraries of TCR beta carried unique molecular identifiers. Using its own MiXCR run on the PCR reads, TCRdb lists one record per CDR3 protein. The table lists fewer than 600,000 distinct CDR3 sequences, less than 45% of them singletons. Points from the study as a whole: Patients showed TRBV5-6, TRBV5-1 and TRBV20-1 among five TRBV segments more frequent than in controls.

Sequencing was carried out using blood. These receptors came from a girl aged 10-17 years with multiple sclerosis.

This clonotype came up a few times. The chain couples TRBV29-1 to TRBJ1-5, with D perhaps matching TRBD1 (5 bases). The CDR3 sequence is 11 residues long. V was trimmed by 0 bases and J by 11 bases, leaving 8 bases between them. Germline assignment: CDR1 SQVTM and CDR2 ANQGSEA. CDR3 DNA sequence: TGCAGCGTTGAAGAGAGGGGATCCCAGCATTTT. The encoded protein is CSVEERGSQHF.

This clonotype was observed a few times. V is TRBV5-1 and J is TRBJ1-4; D is unclear. V lost 0 bases and J 8 bases, leaving 11 bases between the germline ends. Germline V lookup: CDR1 SGHRS, CDR2 YFSETQ. This CDR3 region has 14 residues. CDR3 sequence reads: CASSLDGSTEKLFF. CDR3 sequence (DNA): TGCGCCAGCAGCTTGGATGGTTCCACGGAAAAACTGTTTTTT.

The gene calls are TRBV4-3 and TRBJ2-1, with D possibly matching TRBD1 (5 bases). The length of the CDR3 is 17 residues. V lost 1 base, J lost 3 bases, and 16 bases lay in between. The V gene's germline CDR1 is LGHNA and CDR2 YSLEER. DNA of the CDR3: TGCGCCAGCAGCCAAGGCCCCTCTGTGGGGCACTACAATGAGCAGTTCTTC. It yields the protein CASSQGPSVGHYNEQFF.

A few counts support this clonotype. The chain combines TRBV12-3 or TRBV12-4 with TRBJ1-1, with TRBD1 identical over 9 bases. Unmatched junction bases numbered 6, after V lost 5 bases and J lost 5 bases. There are 14 residues in the CDR3. The CDR3 DNA sequence: TGTGCCAGCAGTCTTACAGGGGGCCGGACTGAAGCTTTCTTT. Residues: CASSLTGGRTEAFF.

The chain has TRBV7-2 and TRBJ1-5; a possible D gene is TRBD1 (6 bases). CDR1 and CDR2 (germline): SGHTA, FQGNSA. Trimming pared 4 bases from V and 0 bases from J, leaving 13 bases between. The CDR3 covers 16 residues. The CDR3 region is CASSSQTGYSNQPQHF. In nucleotides, the CDR3 is TGTGCCAGCAGCTCTCAGACAGGATATAGCAATCAGCCCCAGCATTTT.

This chain links TRBV6-1 with TRBJ2-3, with D perhaps matching TRBD2 (6 bases). This CDR3 comprises 17 residues. V lost 6 bases to trimming and J lost 3 bases, with 22 bases between them. Germline lookup yields CDR1 MNHNS and CDR2 SASEGT. Written as DNA, the CDR3 is TGTGCCAGCAGCTCCCTCCTCGCAGCGGGCGGTACAGATACGCAGTATTTT. Protein: CASSSLLAAGGTDTQYF.

This clonotype was found many times. The chain has TRBV12-3 or TRBV12-4 and TRBJ2-7; D is ambiguous. The CDR3 extends over 13 amino acids. Trimming took off 3 bases at V and 5 bases at J, with 11 bases between the two ends. The CDR3 here is CASSFTPANEQYF. As DNA, the CDR3 is TGTGCCAGCAGTTTCACCCCTGCGAACGAGCAGTACTTC.

V usage is TRBV7-2 and J usage is TRBJ2-3; 9 nucleotides line up with TRBD2. Germline CDR1 SGHTA, CDR2 FQGNSA. This CDR3 has 16 residues. The ends lost 1 base at V and 4 bases at J; junction bases unmatched: 6. The CDR3 DNA follows: TGTGCCAGCAGCTTAGGACTAGCGGAGGGGGCAGATACGCAGTATTTT. This encodes CASSLGLAEGADTQYF.

The rearrangement joins TRBV11-2 to TRBJ1-2; D call uncertain. The CDR3 has 16 amino acids. CDR1 SGHAT and CDR2 FQNNGV come from the germline V gene. Between the trimmed V and J ends, which lost 6 bases and 8 bases, there was a span of 25 bases. The CDR3 here is CASRAEGGVGSRGYTF. The DNA of the CDR3 is TGTGCCAGCAGAGCGGAGGGCGGGGTCGGGAGTCGGGGCTACACCTTC.

This chain joins TRBV10-3 and TRBJ1-1; D gene ambiguous. Trimming left V 11 bases short and J 0 bases short, with 13 bases between. The CDR3 has 13 residues. Per the germline V gene, CDR1 is ENHRY and CDR2 is SYGVKD. The CDR3 loop is CASYGRLNTEAFF. The CDR3 DNA reads as TGTGCCTCCTATGGACGGTTGAACACTGAAGCTTTCTTT.

This clonotype was observed a few times. The chain uses TRBV7-2 and TRBJ2-4; unclear D gene. V lost 5 bases and J 6 bases, leaving 8 bases between the germline ends. The germline CDR1 and CDR2 sequences are SGHTA and FQGNSA. The CDR3 is 12 residues long. Here the CDR3 DNA reads TGTGCCAGCAGCCATGGTAGAAACATTCAGTACTTC. Translation: CASSHGRNIQYF.

This clonotype was seen only a few times. This sequence joins TRBV6-6 and TRBJ1-4; TRBD1 is a possible D gene (6 bases). The germline V gene encodes CDR1 MNHNY and CDR2 SVGAGI (reference sequence). The length of the CDR3 is 15 residues. Trimming removed 0 bases at V and 7 bases at J, with 12 bases between. In nucleotides, the CDR3 is TGTGCCAGCAGTTACTCGATGGCAGGGGTTGAAAAACTGTTTTTT. Translation gives CASSYSMAGVEKLFF.

This clonotype has a handful of counts. The chain recombines TRBV7-8 with TRBJ2-7; 7 bases agree with TRBD2. The V gene end was trimmed by 5 bases and the J gene end by 3 bases; junction bases not matched to a gene: 10. Germline V lookup: CDR1 SGHVS, CDR2 FQNEAQ. This CDR3 has 15 residues. CDR3 sequence: CASSRMVRENYEQYF. The CDR3 nucleotides are TGTGCCAGCAGCCGCATGGTGCGGGAGAACTACGAGCAGTACTTC.

The chain couples TRBV6-6 to TRBJ2-2, with a tentative D call TRBD2 (5 bases). Germline assignment: CDR1 MNHNY and CDR2 SVGAGI (reference sequence). This CDR3 has 15 residues. Trimming took 0 bases from V and 1 from J, leaving 6 bases between them. As DNA, the CDR3 is TGTGCCAGCAGTTACTCGAGCGGGAACACCGGGGAGCTGTTTTTT. It translates to CASSYSSGNTGELFF.